The T cell receptor beta chain under discussion was sequenced for a study of T cell changes during pregnancy in multiple sclerosis. This clone was observed a handful of times. Assay used: immunoSEQ multiplex PCR; TCRdb lists only in-frame clones, some missing. The repertoire holds 40,000 to 50,000 clones, with 80% to 95% as singletons. The source is a female donor with multiple sclerosis, enrolled in a pregnancy study. The sequencing here drew on CD4+ T cells from peripheral blood mononuclear cells, taken in the third trimester of pregnancy.

CDR3 protein: CASREEVNQPQHF. In DNA form, the CDR3 reads TGTGCCAGCAGGGAGGAGGTGAATCAGCCCCAGCATTTT. The chain joins TRBV2 to TRBJ1-5, with D unclear. This CDR3 comprises 13 residues. From germline, CDR1 is SNHLY and CDR2 FYNNEI. Trimming removed 6 bases from V and 4 bases from J, with 10 bases in between.